This section outlines one T cell receptor (beta chain) sequence together with its context. This sample was included in a study of blood T cell repertoires in COVID-19. How the authors handled the data: Nucleated cell number was recorded as an estimate derived from reference gene primer amplification. Here immunoSEQ multiplex PCR was the method, and the copy in TCRdb shows in-frame clones only, minus some. D and trimming were read from the DNA, whereas the V and J calls and clone size are those reported in that table. The sample contains about 26,000 clones, around 92% of which appear only once. The sequenced sample was peripheral blood. This TCR derives from a human donor in a cohort sampled during active COVID-19.

CDR3 in DNA: TGTGCCAGCAGCGACCAGACAGGGGTCAATTCACCCCTCCACTTT. Translating gives CASSDQTGVNSPLHF. The V and J genes are TRBV9 and TRBJ1-6, with 8 bases that match TRBD1. V shed 3 bases and J 7 bases; nucleotides not matched to a gene: 6. The CDR3 covers 15 residues. Looked up from germline, CDR1 is SGDLS and CDR2 is YYNGEE.